The 30 T cell receptor beta chains below all came from one sample that was sequenced in a study of immune evolution from preneoplasia to lung adenocarcinoma. TCRdb's table, derived via immunoSEQ multiplex PCR, lists solely in-frame clones and lacks some. Of approximately 5,000 clones listed, over 65% are singletons. Sequencing input: FFPE lung adenocarcinoma in situ tissue. These receptors all come from a person between 55 and 80 years old with lung adenocarcinoma.

This chain joins TRBV4-2 and TRBJ2-2; the D gene is possibly TRBD2 (6 bases). This CDR3 spans 14 amino acids. From germline, CDR1 is LGHNA and CDR2 YNFKEQ. V was clipped by 6 bases and J by 6 bases, with 14 bases between them. The CDR3 spells CASRSTIAAGELFF. DNA for the CDR3: TGTGCCAGCAGATCTACAATAGCGGCCGGGGAGCTGTTTTTT.

The rearrangement uses TRBV12-5 and TRBJ1-6; D is perhaps TRBD1 (5 bases). The V end was cut by 7 bases, the J end by 6 bases, with 22 bases between. Germline assignment: CDR1 LGHNT and CDR2 FRNRAP. The CDR3 covers 17 residues. This CDR3 reads CASVRHSGGASNSPLHF. The CDR3 nucleotides are TGTGCTAGTGTCCGTCATTCGGGCGGGGCATCTAATTCACCCCTCCACTTT. The whole variable domain, remainder taken from reference TRBV12-5 and TRBJ1-6, is DARVTQTPRHKVTEMGQEVTMRCQPILGHNTVFWYRQTMMQGLELLAYFRNRAPLDDSGMPKDRFSAEMPDATLATLKIQPSEPRDSAVYFCASVRHSGGASNSPLHFGNGTRLTVT.

V is TRBV18 and J is TRBJ2-7, with no clear D. The ends were cut back, 2 bases at V and 1 base at J, with 15 bases in the middle. Germline V gene lookup returns CDR1 KGHSH and CDR2 LQKENI. This CDR3 contains 16 residues. CDR3 bases: TGTGCCAGCTCACCATCGGTGGGAATTGGGTCCTACGAGCAGTACTTC. It codes for CASSPSVGIGSYEQYF.

The V and J genes are TRBV20-1 and TRBJ2-4; D might be TRBD1 (6 bases). Trimming shortened V by 5 bases and J by 7 bases, and 9 bases separated the two germline ends. The CDR3 totals 11 residues. CDR1 and CDR2 (germline): DFQATT, SNEGSKA (reference sequence). CDR3 sequence: CSAPQGNIQYF. DNA for the CDR3: TGCAGTGCTCCCCAGGGGAACATTCAGTACTTC.

The chain links TRBV11-3 to TRBJ1-1; D is ambiguous. CDR1 SGHNT and CDR2 YENEEA come from the germline V gene. Trimming removed 0 bases at V and 4 bases at J, with 9 bases between. This CDR3 contains 14 residues. The CDR3 reads CASSLDWSGTEAFF. For the CDR3, the DNA is TGTGCCAGCAGCTTAGATTGGTCCGGCACTGAAGCTTTCTTT.

This sequence joins TRBV9 and TRBJ2-3; the match to TRBD2 covers 10 bases. V gave up 4 bases and J gave up 0 bases; unmatched junction bases: 8. Germline V gene sequence: CDR1 SGDLS, CDR2 YYNGEE. The CDR3 sequence is 17 residues long. In DNA, the CDR3 is TGTGCCAGCAGCTTCTCTAGCGGGGGCGATAGCACAGATACGCAGTATTTT. Residues: CASSFSSGGDSTDTQYF.

V is TRBV7-2 and J is TRBJ1-1, with D unresolved. The CDR3 runs 13 residues. Deletions cut 2 bases from V and 1 base from J, with 5 bases between. Germline V gene sequence: CDR1 SGHTA, CDR2 FQGNSA. The CDR3 here is CASSLKSNTEAFF. DNA of the CDR3: TGTGCCAGCAGCTTAAAGTCGAACACTGAAGCTTTCTTT.

The chain combines TRBV6-6 with TRBJ2-5, with TRBD2 matching 11 bases. The end of the DNA fits TRBJ2-7 better, so the J call may be wrong. From germline, CDR1 is MNHNY and CDR2 SVGAGI (reference sequence). The CDR3 has 15 residues. Written as DNA, the CDR3 is TGTGCCAGCAGCTTGACTAGCGGGGTAACCTACGAGCAGTACTTC. Translation gives CASSLTSGVTYEQYF.

This chain joins TRBV4-2 and TRBJ2-5; D may be TRBD1 or TRBD2 (5 bases each). V lost 0 bases and J 5 bases, leaving 13 bases between the germline ends. Germline CDR1 LGHNA, CDR2 YNFKEQ. The CDR3 covers 15 residues. In DNA, the CDR3 is TGTGCCAGCAGCCAAGAACGAGGGGACGTTGAGACCCAGTACTTC. Amino acids: CASSQERGDVETQYF.

This chain uses TRBV9 with TRBJ2-1, with D perhaps being TRBD1 or TRBD2 (6 bases each). The V end lost 0 bases, the J end lost 8 bases, and 15 bases lay between the germline ends. Germline CDR1 reads SGDLS; CDR2 reads YYNGEE. CDR3 length equals 15 residues. The CDR3 nucleotides are TGTGCCAGCAGCGTAGGCGGGATCCCAGGGGATGAGCAGTTCTTC. Its translation: CASSVGGIPGDEQFF.

The chain joins TRBV19 to TRBJ2-5; 8 bases align to TRBD2. After removal of 5 bases from V and 5 bases from J, the junction contained 13 bases not matched to a gene. Germline V lookup: CDR1 LNHDA, CDR2 SQIVND (reference sequence). The CDR3 is made up of 16 amino acids. This chain's CDR3 is CASSPRLARRGETQYF. The CDR3 DNA reads as TGTGCCAGTAGTCCACGACTAGCGAGGCGGGGGGAGACCCAGTACTTC.

In its sample, this clone was seen a few times. This chain links TRBV7-9 with TRBJ1-1; a weak D match, TRBD1 (6 bases). Germline V gene lookup returns CDR1 SEHNR and CDR2 FQNEAQ (reference sequence). V was cut by 2 bases and J by 0 bases, with 13 bases left in between. There are 16 residues in the CDR3. The CDR3 loop reads CASSLSPGTLNTEAFF. In DNA, the CDR3 is TGTGCCAGCAGCTTAAGTCCCGGGACACTGAACACTGAAGCTTTCTTT.

For the CDR3, the DNA is TGTGCCAGCAGTCCACGCGTGAGGGGGACAAATGAGCAGTTCTTC. Amino acids: CASSPRVRGTNEQFF. The genes are TRBV6-5 and TRBJ2-1, with D tentatively TRBD1 (6 bases). The CDR3 is 15 amino acids. Per the germline V gene, CDR1 is MNHEY and CDR2 is SVGAGI. V shed 5 bases and J shed 7 bases, with 18 bases lying between them.

This clone came up a few times. This sample includes further DNA sequences coding for the same CDR3. The V gene is TRBV7-2, the J gene TRBJ1-2; maybe TRBD1 (6 bases). V lost 5 bases and J 4 bases, leaving 14 bases between the germline ends. Germline-derived CDR1 and CDR2 are SGHTA and FQGNSA. The CDR3 is 14 amino acids. CDR3 sequence (DNA): TGTGCCAGCAGCCGAGGGGGGGGCCTCTATGGCTACACCTTC. It is translated as CASSRGGGLYGYTF.

A remark on this clone: Within the sample, other DNA sequences also encode this same CDR3. This chain joins TRBV7-9 and TRBJ2-3, with D hard to call. The CDR3 is 12 residues long. V lost 5 bases, J lost 2 bases, and 5 bases lay in between. CDR1 is SEHNR and CDR2 is FQNEAQ in the germline V gene (reference sequence). This CDR3 is CASSANTDTQYF. Here the CDR3 DNA reads TGTGCCAGCAGCGCTAACACAGATACGCAGTATTTT. Full variable domain (missing parts from reference TRBV7-9 and TRBJ2-3): DTGVSQNPRHKITKRGQNVTFRCDPISEHNRLYWYRQTLGQGPEFLTYFQNEAQLEKSRLLSDRFSAERPKGSFSTLEIQRTEQGDSAMYLCASSANTDTQYFGPGTRLTVL.

The table lists this clone with a few counts. V gene TRBV12-5 combines with J gene TRBJ1-1, with TRBD1 as a possible D gene (6 bases). The V gene lost 6 bases and the J gene lost 0 bases, with 8 bases spanning the gap. This CDR3 has 13 residues. Germline CDR1 and CDR2: LGHNT and FRNRAP. CDR3 sequence (DNA): TGTGCTAGTGGACAGGGAGTGAACACTGAAGCTTTCTTT. Its protein is CASGQGVNTEAFF.

The chain recombines TRBV27 with TRBJ1-5, with 8 bases matching TRBD1. CDR3 length: 12 residues. The germline gives CDR1 MNHEY, CDR2 SMNVEV (reference sequence). The V gene end was trimmed by 8 bases and the J gene end by 4 bases; junction bases not matched to a gene: 1. The CDR3 loop reads CASRDRNQPQHF. The CDR3 DNA follows: TGTGCCAGCCGGGACAGGAATCAGCCCCAGCATTTT.

A few counts support this clone. The chain couples TRBV10-1 to TRBJ2-3; D is unresolved. The CDR3 loop spans 14 amino acids. V was trimmed by 3 bases and J by 1 base, leaving 8 bases between them. Germline V gene data show CDR1 as WNHNN and CDR2 as SYGVQD (reference sequence). The CDR3 DNA is TGCGCCAGCAGTGATACCAGCCGCACAGATACGCAGTATTTT. Translated: CASSDTSRTDTQYF.

The V call is TRBV7-2, the J call TRBJ2-1; tentative D call: TRBD1 (6 bases). CDR1 and CDR2 (germline): SGHTA, FQGNSA. The CDR3 sequence is 15 residues long. Trimming cost V 5 bases and J 6 bases, with 17 bases left between them. CDR3 loop: CASSPQRQVLNEQFF. DNA of the CDR3: TGTGCCAGCAGCCCCCAGCGACAGGTCCTCAATGAGCAGTTCTTC.

This clone appeared a few times. This CDR3 reads CASSLSLETGELFF. CDR3 sequence (DNA): TGTGCCAGCAGCTTAAGCCTCGAAACCGGGGAGCTGTTTTTT. The V and J genes are TRBV7-3 and TRBJ2-2; no clear D. From germline, CDR1 is SGHTA and CDR2 FQGTGA. V was trimmed by 1 base and J by 5 bases, leaving 8 bases between them. The length of the CDR3 is 14 residues.

The chain recombines TRBV5-8 with TRBJ1-1, with D possibly matching TRBD1 (6 bases). Per germline, CDR1 SGHTS and CDR2 YDEGEE. There are 12 residues in the CDR3. The V and J ends lost 3 bases and 9 bases respectively, with 12 bases between them. Here the CDR3 reads CASSWRGFQAFF. CDR3 bases: TGTGCCAGCAGCTGGAGGGGGTTTCAAGCTTTCTTT. Full variable domain (remainder filled in from reference TRBV5-8 and TRBJ1-1): EAGVTQSPTHLIKTRGQQATLRCSPISGHTSVYWYQQALGLGLQFLLWYDEGEERNRGNFPPRFSGRQFPNYSSELNVNALELEDSALYLCASSWRGFQAFFGQGTRLTVV.

The rearrangement uses TRBV7-6 and TRBJ1-3; D is unresolved. CDR1 SGHVS and CDR2 FNYEAQ come from the germline V gene. Trimming removed 3 bases from V and 3 bases from J, with 12 bases in between. The CDR3 runs to 15 residues. In DNA, the CDR3 is TGTGCCAGCAGCTTGGCGGACGGCGGTGGAAACACCATATATTTT. This translates into CASSLADGGGNTIYF.

The chain is built from TRBV2 and TRBJ1-1; TRBD1 matches at 7 bases. From germline, CDR1 is SNHLY and CDR2 FYNNEI. With 8 bases clipped from V and 1 base from J, the junction kept 10 bases outside the gene matches. CDR3 length equals 15 residues. CDR3 amino acids: CASRRQGGTNTEAFF. CDR3 nucleotide sequence: TGTGCCAGCCGACGACAGGGAGGCACGAACACTGAAGCTTTCTTT.

By share, this clone counts as large. This sequence joins TRBV7-2 and TRBJ1-2, with 8 bases lining up with TRBD1. The ends lost 6 bases at V and 4 bases at J; junction bases unmatched: 13. CDR3 length: 16 amino acids. From germline, CDR1 is SGHTA and CDR2 FQGNSA. CDR3 in DNA: TGTGCCAGCAGGAACATCGACAGGGGACGAATCTATGGCTACACCTTC. This gives the protein CASRNIDRGRIYGYTF.

The V gene is TRBV29-1, the J gene TRBJ2-2, with D perhaps TRBD1 (6 bases). CDR3 length equals 16 residues. The germline gives CDR1 SQVTM, CDR2 ANQGSEA. Trimming pared 0 bases from V and 4 bases from J, leaving 15 bases between. As DNA, the CDR3 is TGCAGCGTTGAAGATCTAAGGGGGTATGGCACCGGGGAGCTGTTTTTT. Protein: CSVEDLRGYGTGELFF.

In this sample, this clone turned up a few times. The CDR3 sequence: CASSLQGFQPGNTIYF. CDR3 sequence (DNA): TGTGCCAGCTCGCTCCAGGGGTTTCAACCTGGAAACACCATATATTTT. This rearrangement joins TRBV5-8 to TRBJ1-3; tentative D call: TRBD1 (6 bases). The CDR3 has 16 amino acids. The germline V and J ends were trimmed by 7 bases and 2 bases, with 19 bases remaining between them. Germline loops: CDR1 SGHTS, CDR2 YDEGEE.

V and J are TRBV6-6 and TRBJ2-7; D is undetermined. V was trimmed by 6 bases and J by 4 bases, leaving 16 bases between them. CDR1 and CDR2 from the germline V gene are MNHNY and SVGAGI (reference sequence). This CDR3 is built from 14 residues. The chain's CDR3 is CASSPLARWYEQYF. The CDR3 nucleotides are TGTGCCAGCAGCCCCTTGGCCCGGTGGTACGAGCAGTACTTC.

A few counts support this clone. The chain carries TRBV6-6 and TRBJ1-2; TRBD1 aligns across 8 bases. Per germline, CDR1 MNHNY and CDR2 SVGAGI (reference sequence). J gave up 2 bases and V 5 bases, and 1 base lay outside the gene matches. The CDR3 consists of 13 residues. The CDR3 DNA follows: TGTGCCAGCAGTCGACAGGGGAACTATGGCTACACCTTC. Its protein product is CASSRQGNYGYTF.

The rearrangement joins TRBV7-2 to TRBJ1-6, with TRBD1 as a possible D gene (5 bases). There are 13 residues in the CDR3. Per the germline V gene, CDR1 is SGHTA and CDR2 is FQGNSA. Trimming left V 2 bases short and J 8 bases short, with 7 bases between. The CDR3 region has the DNA TGTGCCAGCAGCTTATCGGGGGATTCACCCCTCCACTTT. Protein sequence: CASSLSGDSPLHF.

The CDR3 DNA is TGTGCCAGCAGCTTGGGGACAGGGGTACAAGAGACCCAGTACTTC. As protein: CASSLGTGVQETQYF. The chain joins TRBV5-4 to TRBJ2-5, with 9 bases identical to TRBD1. CDR1 is SGHNT, CDR2 YYREEE, per germline (reference sequence). J was trimmed by 2 bases and V by 0 bases; bases with no gene match: 2. The CDR3 is made up of 15 amino acids.